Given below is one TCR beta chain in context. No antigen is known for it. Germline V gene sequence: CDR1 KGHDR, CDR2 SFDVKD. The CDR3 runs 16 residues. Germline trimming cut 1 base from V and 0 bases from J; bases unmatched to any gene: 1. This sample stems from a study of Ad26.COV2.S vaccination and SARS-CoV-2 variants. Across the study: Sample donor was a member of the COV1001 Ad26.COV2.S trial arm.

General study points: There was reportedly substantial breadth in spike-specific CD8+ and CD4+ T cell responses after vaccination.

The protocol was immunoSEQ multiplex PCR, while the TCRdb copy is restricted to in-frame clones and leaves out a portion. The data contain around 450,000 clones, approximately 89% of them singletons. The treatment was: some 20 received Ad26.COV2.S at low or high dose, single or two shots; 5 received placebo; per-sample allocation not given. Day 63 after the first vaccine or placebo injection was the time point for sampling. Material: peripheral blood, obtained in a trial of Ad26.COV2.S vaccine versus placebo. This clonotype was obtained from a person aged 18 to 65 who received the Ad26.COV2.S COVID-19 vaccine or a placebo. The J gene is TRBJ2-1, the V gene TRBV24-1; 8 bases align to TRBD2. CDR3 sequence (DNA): TGTGCCACCAGTGATTTTCTAGCGGGCTCCTACAATGAGCAGTTCTTC. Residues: CATSDFLAGSYNEQFF.